The rows below give T cell receptor beta chains drawn from one sample of a study of blood T cell repertoires in COVID-19. Profiling relied on immunoSEQ multiplex PCR, and the TCRdb table lists in-frame clones only, not all of them. This sample has under 350,000 clones, with around 84% found just once. The sequenced sample was PBMCs or T cells enriched from blood (not recorded which). All receptors come from a young man who had recovered from COVID-19. CDR3s include the opening cysteine and the closing phenylalanine or tryptophan. A D gene is named only where the DNA matches it firmly. Clone size is shown for a subset of rows, as once, few, many or a class of expanded clone.

D: .; J: TRBJ1-1; size: .; V: TRBV7-7; DNA: TGTGCTAGCAGCTTAGATAGGAACACTGAAGCTTTCTTT; CDR3: CASSLDRNTEAFF
D: .; J: TRBJ1-1; size: .; V: TRBV3-1/TRBV3-2; DNA: TGTGCCAGCAGACCAGCTGGAGGCCGAGAAGAAGCTTTCTTT; CDR3: CASRPAGGREEAFF
D: TRBD2; J: TRBJ2-1; size: .; V: TRBV4-1; DNA: TGCGCCAGCAGCCAAGAGAGCGTGGCGGGAGGGCCTCCCTACAATGAGCAGTTCTTC; CDR3: CASSQESVAGGPPYNEQFF
D: .; J: TRBJ2-7; size: .; V: TRBV2; DNA: TGTGCCAGCAGCCCCGCCTACGAGCAGTACTTC; CDR3: CASSPAYEQYF
D: TRBD1; J: TRBJ2-3; size: .; V: TRBV27; DNA: TGTGCCAGCAGTTTATTCCGGGACAGGGTAACAGATACGCAGTATTTT; CDR3: CASSLFRDRVTDTQYF
D: .; J: TRBJ1-1; size: .; V: TRBV9; DNA: TGTGCCAGCAGCGCCTGGACAGTTCGAGCTTTCTTT; CDR3: CASSAWTVRAFF
D: .; J: TRBJ1-1; size: .; V: TRBV19; DNA: TGTGCCAGTAGCCCGGGGGAGAACACTGAAGCTTTCTTT; CDR3: CASSPGENTEAFF
D: .; J: TRBJ2-7; size: .; V: TRBV5-4; DNA: TGTGCCAGCAGCTTGGACAGGTCCTCAAGCTCCTACGAGCAGTACTTC; CDR3: CASSLDRSSSSYEQYF
D: TRBD2; J: TRBJ2-3; size: .; V: TRBV27; DNA: TGTGCCAGCAGTTTATCTGTCACCCATCAGTTCGGGGGGGGCTTGCATTTT; CDR3: CASSLSVTHQFGGGLHF
D: .; J: TRBJ1-3; size: .; V: TRBV30; DNA: TGTGCCTGGATGTGGGGGCGCGCAGGAAACACCATATATTTT; CDR3: CAWMWGRAGNTIYF
D: TRBD1; J: TRBJ2-5; size: .; V: TRBV3-1/TRBV3-2; DNA: TGTGCCAGCAGCTGGTCAGGGGGCCCGGAGACCCAGTACTTC; CDR3: CASSWSGGPETQYF
D: TRBD1; J: TRBJ1-3; size: .; V: TRBV6-1; DNA: TGTGCCAGCAGTGCCTTACAGGGGGCGGTTGGAAACACCATATATTTT; CDR3: CASSALQGAVGNTIYF
D: TRBD1; J: TRBJ2-7; size: .; V: TRBV3-1/TRBV3-2; DNA: TGTGCCAGCAGCTCCGGGACAGGCGCCTACGAGCAGTACTTC; CDR3: CASSSGTGAYEQYF
D: TRBD1; J: TRBJ1-6; size: .; V: TRBV28; DNA: TGTGCCAGCAGTTTACGACAGGGGATTTCACCCCTCCACTTT; CDR3: CASSLRQGISPLHF
D: .; J: TRBJ1-1; size: .; V: TRBV20-1; DNA: TGCAGTGCTAGTGGAGGGGGAGTCACTGAAGCTTTCTTT; CDR3: CSASGGGVTEAFF
D: TRBD2; J: TRBJ2-3; size: once; V: TRBV28; DNA: TGTGCCAGCAGTCTAGGGGGGGCTAGCGGGGGCACAGATACGCAGTATTTT; CDR3: CASSLGGASGGTDTQYF
D: .; J: TRBJ1-1; size: .; V: TRBV6-5; DNA: TGTGCCAGCAGTACTGGGGCGCGAACTGAAGCTTTCTTT; CDR3: CASSTGARTEAFF
D: .; J: TRBJ1-1; size: .; V: TRBV30; DNA: TGTGCCTGGAGTCCCGGGACACCCCAAGCTTTCTTT; CDR3: CAWSPGTPQAFF
D: TRBD1; J: TRBJ1-1; size: .; V: TRBV11-3; DNA: TGTGCCAGCAGCTCCGAGGGGGCGACTGAAGCTTTCTTT; CDR3: CASSSEGATEAFF
D: .; J: TRBJ2-5; size: .; V: TRBV28; DNA: TGTGCCAGCAGGATTAGCGGCCAAGAGACCCAGTACTTC; CDR3: CASRISGQETQYF
D: .; J: TRBJ2-5; size: .; V: TRBV28; DNA: TGTGCCAGCAGCCGAGAAGAGACCCAGTACTTC; CDR3: CASSREETQYF
D: .; J: TRBJ1-1; size: once; V: TRBV6-5; DNA: TGTGCCAGCAACAGGGTGAACACTGAAGCTTTCTTT; CDR3: CASNRVNTEAFF
D: .; J: TRBJ1-5; size: .; V: TRBV18; DNA: TGTGCCAGCTCATCTGCGGGGAATAGCAATCAGCCCCAGCATTTT; CDR3: CASSSAGNSNQPQHF
D: TRBD2; J: TRBJ2-3; size: .; V: TRBV27; DNA: TGTGCCAGCAGCCTTTTAGCCGGGACTAGAGGGCCCACAGATACGCAGTATTTT; CDR3: CASSLLAGTRGPTDTQYF
D: .; J: TRBJ2-7; size: .; V: TRBV27; DNA: TGTGCCAGCAGTTTCACACAGGGAAGCGAGCAGTACTTC; CDR3: CASSFTQGSEQYF
D: .; J: TRBJ2-2; size: .; V: TRBV5-8; DNA: TGTGCCAGCAGCTTGCCCTTCTTCGCGGACGGGGAGCTGTTTTTT; CDR3: CASSLPFFADGELFF
D: TRBD1; J: TRBJ1-1; size: .; V: TRBV7-2; DNA: TGTGCCAGCAGCTTAACAGGGGTTACTGAAGCTTTCTTT; CDR3: CASSLTGVTEAFF
D: TRBD2; J: TRBJ2-3; size: once; V: TRBV3-1/TRBV3-2; DNA: TGTGCCAGCAGCTCCCGACTAGCGGTAGATACGCAGTATTTT; CDR3: CASSSRLAVDTQYF
D: TRBD1; J: TRBJ2-7; size: .; V: TRBV10-3; DNA: TGTGCCATCAGTGCAGGGGGTGACAACGAGCAGTACTTC; CDR3: CAISAGGDNEQYF
D: TRBD2; J: TRBJ2-5; size: .; V: TRBV5-4; DNA: TGTGCCAGCAGCTCGACTAGCGGGAGGGGAGAGACCCAGTACTTC; CDR3: CASSSTSGRGETQYF
D: .; J: TRBJ2-5; size: .; V: TRBV7-6; DNA: TGTGCCAGCAGCTTAGGGCTAGCGTCGGAGACCCAGTACTTC; CDR3: CASSLGLASETQYF
D: TRBD1; J: TRBJ1-4; size: .; V: TRBV27; DNA: TGTGCCAGCAGTTTGCAGGGGGTTAATGAAAAACTGTTTTTT; CDR3: CASSLQGVNEKLFF
D: TRBD2; J: TRBJ2-5; size: few; V: TRBV6-5; DNA: TGTGCCAGCAGTTACTCGTTTAGCGGGGCGCAAGAGACCCAGTACTTC; CDR3: CASSYSFSGAQETQYF
D: .; J: TRBJ2-5; size: .; V: TRBV18; DNA: TGTGCCAGCTCACGGGTTCGAGGGCAAGAGACCCAGTACTTC; CDR3: CASSRVRGQETQYF
D: TRBD1; J: TRBJ1-2; size: few; V: TRBV27; DNA: TGTGCCAGCAGTTTCTACAGGGGGCTTAACTATGGCTACACCTTC; CDR3: CASSFYRGLNYGYTF
D: .; J: TRBJ2-2; size: once; V: TRBV5-1; DNA: TGCGCCAGCAGCCGGGGTGGCGACGCGAACACCGGGGAGCTGTTTTTT; CDR3: CASSRGGDANTGELFF